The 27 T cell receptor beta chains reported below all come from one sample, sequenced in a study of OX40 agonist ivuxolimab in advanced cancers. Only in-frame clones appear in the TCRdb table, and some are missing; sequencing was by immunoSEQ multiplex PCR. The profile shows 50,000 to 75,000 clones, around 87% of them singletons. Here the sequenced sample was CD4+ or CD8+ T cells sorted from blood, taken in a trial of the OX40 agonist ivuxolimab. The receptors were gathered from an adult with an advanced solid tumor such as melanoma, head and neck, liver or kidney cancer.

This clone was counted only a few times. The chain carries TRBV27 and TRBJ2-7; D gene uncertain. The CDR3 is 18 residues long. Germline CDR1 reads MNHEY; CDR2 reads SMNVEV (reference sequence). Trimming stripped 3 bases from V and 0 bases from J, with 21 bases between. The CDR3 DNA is TGTGCCAGCAGTTTCCGAGCCATAGGAGAAGGTGACTCCTACGAGCAGTACTTC. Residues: CASSFRAIGEGDSYEQYF.

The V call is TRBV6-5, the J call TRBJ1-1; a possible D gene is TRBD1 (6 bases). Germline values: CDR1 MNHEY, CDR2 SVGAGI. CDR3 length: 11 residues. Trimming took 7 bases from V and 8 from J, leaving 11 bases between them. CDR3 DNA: TGTGCCAGCAATCAAGGGACAGAAGCTTTCTTT. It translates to CASNQGTEAFF.

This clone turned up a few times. The CDR3 sequence: CASSPPNSLYYDEQFF. CDR3 coding DNA: TGTGCCAGCTCACCACCCAACAGCCTATATTACGATGAGCAGTTCTTC. This chain links TRBV18 with TRBJ2-1; D remains unclear. Germline V gene data show CDR1 as KGHSH and CDR2 as LQKENI. The CDR3 consists of 16 residues. Trimming stripped 0 bases from V and 8 bases from J, with 17 bases between. Drawing the rest from reference TRBV18 and TRBJ2-1, the complete variable domain is NAGVMQNPRHLVRRRGQEARLRCSPMKGHSHVYWYRQLPEEGLKFMVYLQKENIIDESGMPKERFSAEFPKEGPSILRIQQVVRGDSAAYFCASSPPNSLYYDEQFFGPGTRLTVL.

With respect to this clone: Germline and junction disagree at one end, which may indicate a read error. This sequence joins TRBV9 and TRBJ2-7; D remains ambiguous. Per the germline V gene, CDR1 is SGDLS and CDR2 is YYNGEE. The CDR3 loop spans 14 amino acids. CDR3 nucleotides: TGTGCCAGCAGCGTCCGGGTGTTCTCCAACGAGCAGTACTTC. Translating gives CASSVRVFSNEQYF.

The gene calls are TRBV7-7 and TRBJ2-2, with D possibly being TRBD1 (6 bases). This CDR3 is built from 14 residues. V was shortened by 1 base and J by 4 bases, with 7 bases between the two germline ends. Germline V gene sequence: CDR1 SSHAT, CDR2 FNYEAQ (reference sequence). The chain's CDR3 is CASSLVQGTGELFF. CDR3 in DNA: TGTGCCAGCAGCTTAGTACAGGGCACCGGGGAGCTGTTTTTT.

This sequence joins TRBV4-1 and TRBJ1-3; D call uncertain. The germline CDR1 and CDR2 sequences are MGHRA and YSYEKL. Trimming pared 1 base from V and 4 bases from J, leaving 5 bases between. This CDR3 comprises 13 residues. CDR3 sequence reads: CASSQVIGNTIYF. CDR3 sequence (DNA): TGCGCCAGCAGCCAAGTCATCGGAAACACCATATATTTT.

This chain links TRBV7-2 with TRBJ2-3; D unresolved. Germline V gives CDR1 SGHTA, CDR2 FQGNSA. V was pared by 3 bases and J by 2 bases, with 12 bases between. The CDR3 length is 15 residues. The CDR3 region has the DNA TGTGCCAGCAGCTTGATCCCGGGCCACACAGATACGCAGTATTTT. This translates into CASSLIPGHTDTQYF.

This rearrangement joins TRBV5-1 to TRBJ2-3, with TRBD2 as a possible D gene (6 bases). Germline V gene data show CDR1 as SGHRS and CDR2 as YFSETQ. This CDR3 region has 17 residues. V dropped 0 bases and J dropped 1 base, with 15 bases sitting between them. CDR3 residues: CASSLEVGRGGTDTQYF. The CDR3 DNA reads TGCGCCAGCAGCTTGGAGGTGGGGCGGGGAGGCACAGATACGCAGTATTTT. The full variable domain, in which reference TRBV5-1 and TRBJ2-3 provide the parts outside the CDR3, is KAGVTQTPRYLIKTRGQQVTLSCSPISGHRSVSWYQQTPGQGLQFLFEYFSETQRNKGNFPGRFSGRQFSNSRSEMNVSTLELGDSALYLCASSLEVGRGGTDTQYFGPGTRLTVL.

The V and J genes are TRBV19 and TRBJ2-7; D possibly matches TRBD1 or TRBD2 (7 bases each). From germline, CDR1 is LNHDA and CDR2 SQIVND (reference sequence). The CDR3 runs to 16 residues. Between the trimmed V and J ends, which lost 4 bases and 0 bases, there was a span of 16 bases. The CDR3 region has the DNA TGTGCCAGTAGTACAGGGGGGGTTTCGGGCTCCTACGAGCAGTACTTC. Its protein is CASSTGGVSGSYEQYF.

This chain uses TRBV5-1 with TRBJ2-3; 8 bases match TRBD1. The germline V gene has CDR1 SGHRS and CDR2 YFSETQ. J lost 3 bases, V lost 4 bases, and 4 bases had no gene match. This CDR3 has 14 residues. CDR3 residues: CASSPGQETDTQYF. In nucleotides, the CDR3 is TGCGCCAGCAGCCCGGGACAGGAGACAGATACGCAGTATTTT.

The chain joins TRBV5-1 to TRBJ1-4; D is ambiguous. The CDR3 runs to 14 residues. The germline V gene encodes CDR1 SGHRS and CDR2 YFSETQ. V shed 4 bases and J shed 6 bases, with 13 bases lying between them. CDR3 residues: CASSRRKGDEKLFF. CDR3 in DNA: TGCGCCAGCAGCCGGCGGAAGGGCGATGAAAAACTGTTTTTT.

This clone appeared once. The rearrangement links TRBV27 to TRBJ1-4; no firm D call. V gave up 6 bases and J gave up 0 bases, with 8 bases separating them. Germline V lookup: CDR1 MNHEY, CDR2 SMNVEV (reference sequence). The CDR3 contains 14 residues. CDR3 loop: CASRRSATNEKLFF. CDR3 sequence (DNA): TGTGCCAGCAGGCGCAGTGCAACTAATGAAAAACTGTTTTTT.

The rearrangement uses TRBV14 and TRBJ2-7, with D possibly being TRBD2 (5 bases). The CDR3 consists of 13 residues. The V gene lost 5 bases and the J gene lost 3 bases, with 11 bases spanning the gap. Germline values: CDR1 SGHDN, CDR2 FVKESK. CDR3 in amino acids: CASSIRTYYEQYF. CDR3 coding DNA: TGTGCCAGCAGCATTAGGACTTACTACGAGCAGTACTTC.

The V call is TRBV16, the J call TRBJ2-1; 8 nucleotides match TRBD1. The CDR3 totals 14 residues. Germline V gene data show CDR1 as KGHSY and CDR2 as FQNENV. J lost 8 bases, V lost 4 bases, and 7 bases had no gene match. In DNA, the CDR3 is TGTGCCAGCAGCCCCCTGGACAGGGCGGATGAGCAGTTCTTC. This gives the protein CASSPLDRADEQFF.

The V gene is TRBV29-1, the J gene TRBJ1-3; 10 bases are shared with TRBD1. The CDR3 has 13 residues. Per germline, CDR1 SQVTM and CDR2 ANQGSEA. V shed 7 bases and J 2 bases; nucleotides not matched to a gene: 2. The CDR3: CSGQGAAGNTIYF. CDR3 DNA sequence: TGCAGCGGACAGGGGGCTGCTGGAAACACCATATATTTT.

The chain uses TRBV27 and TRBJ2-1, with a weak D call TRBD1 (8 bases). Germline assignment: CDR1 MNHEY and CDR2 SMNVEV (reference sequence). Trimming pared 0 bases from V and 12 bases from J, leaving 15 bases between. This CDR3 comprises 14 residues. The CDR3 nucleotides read TGTGCCAGCAGTTTATCTACAGGGGGGGTTGGGCAGTTCTTC. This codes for CASSLSTGGVGQFF.

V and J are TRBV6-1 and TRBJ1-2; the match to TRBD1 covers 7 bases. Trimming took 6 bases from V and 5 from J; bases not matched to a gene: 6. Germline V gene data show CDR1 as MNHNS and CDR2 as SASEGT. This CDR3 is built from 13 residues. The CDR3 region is CASRGQGGYGYTF. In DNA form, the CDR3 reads TGTGCCAGCAGAGGCCAGGGGGGGTATGGCTACACCTTC.

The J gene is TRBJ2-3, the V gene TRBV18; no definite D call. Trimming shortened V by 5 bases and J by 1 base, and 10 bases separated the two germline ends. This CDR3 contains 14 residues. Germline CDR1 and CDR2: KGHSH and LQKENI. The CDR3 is CASSTTAGTDTQYF. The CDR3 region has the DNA TGTGCCAGCTCAACCACGGCGGGCACAGATACGCAGTATTTT.

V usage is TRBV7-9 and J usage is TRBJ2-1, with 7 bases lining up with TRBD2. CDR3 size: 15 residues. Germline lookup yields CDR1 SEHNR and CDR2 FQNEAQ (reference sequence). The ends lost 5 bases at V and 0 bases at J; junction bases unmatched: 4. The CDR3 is CASSPWTSSYNEQFF. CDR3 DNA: TGTGCCAGCAGCCCCTGGACTAGCTCCTACAATGAGCAGTTCTTC.

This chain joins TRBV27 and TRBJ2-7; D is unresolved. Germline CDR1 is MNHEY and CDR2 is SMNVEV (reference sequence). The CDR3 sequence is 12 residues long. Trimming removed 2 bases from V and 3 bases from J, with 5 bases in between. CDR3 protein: CASSLNSYEQYF. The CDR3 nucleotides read TGTGCCAGCAGTTTAAATAGCTACGAGCAGTACTTC.

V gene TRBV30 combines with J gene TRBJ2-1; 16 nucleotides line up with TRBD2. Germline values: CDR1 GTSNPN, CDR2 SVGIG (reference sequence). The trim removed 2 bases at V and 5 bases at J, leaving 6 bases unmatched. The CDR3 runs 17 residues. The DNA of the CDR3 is TGTGCCTGGAGTACCCCCGGGACTAGCGGGAGGGACAATGAGCAGTTCTTC. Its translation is CAWSTPGTSGRDNEQFF.

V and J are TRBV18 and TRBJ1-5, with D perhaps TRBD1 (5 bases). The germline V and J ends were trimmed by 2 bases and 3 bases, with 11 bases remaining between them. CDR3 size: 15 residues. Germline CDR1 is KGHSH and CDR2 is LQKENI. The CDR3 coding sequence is TGTGCCAGCTCACCAGGGTCAGGGAACAATCAGCCCCAGCATTTT. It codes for CASSPGSGNNQPQHF. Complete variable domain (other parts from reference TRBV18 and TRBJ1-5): NAGVMQNPRHLVRRRGQEARLRCSPMKGHSHVYWYRQLPEEGLKFMVYLQKENIIDESGMPKERFSAEFPKEGPSILRIQQVVRGDSAAYFCASSPGSGNNQPQHFGDGTRLSIL.

Here the CDR3 reads CASSRGLARKDNEQFF. The DNA of the CDR3 is TGTGCCAGCAGCCGCGGACTAGCGAGAAAAGACAATGAGCAGTTCTTC. The V call is TRBV7-7, the J call TRBJ2-1; TRBD2 matches at 9 bases. Germline assignment: CDR1 SSHAT and CDR2 FNYEAQ (reference sequence). Trimming at V came to 5 bases and at J to 5 bases, leaving 10 bases not matched to a gene. This CDR3 contains 16 residues.

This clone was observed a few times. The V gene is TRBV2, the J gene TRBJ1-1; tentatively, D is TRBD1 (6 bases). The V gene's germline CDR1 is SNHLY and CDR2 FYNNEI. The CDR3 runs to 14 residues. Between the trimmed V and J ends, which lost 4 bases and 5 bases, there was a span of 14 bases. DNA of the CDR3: TGTGCCAGCAGTGGGTGGACAGAGGGAACTGAAGCTTTCTTT. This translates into CASSGWTEGTEAFF.

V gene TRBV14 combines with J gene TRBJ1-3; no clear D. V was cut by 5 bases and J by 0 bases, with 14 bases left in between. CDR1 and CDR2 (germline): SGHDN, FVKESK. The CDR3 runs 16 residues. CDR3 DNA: TGTGCCAGCAGCTTACACCTCAGGAACTCTGGAAACACCATATATTTT. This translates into CASSLHLRNSGNTIYF.

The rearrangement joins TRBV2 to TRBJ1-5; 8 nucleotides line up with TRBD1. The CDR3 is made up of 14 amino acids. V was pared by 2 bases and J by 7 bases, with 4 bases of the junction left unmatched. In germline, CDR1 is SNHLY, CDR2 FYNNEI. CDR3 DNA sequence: TGTGCCAGCAGTGAACAGGGGGCAGGACAGCCCCAGCATTTT. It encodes CASSEQGAGQPQHF.

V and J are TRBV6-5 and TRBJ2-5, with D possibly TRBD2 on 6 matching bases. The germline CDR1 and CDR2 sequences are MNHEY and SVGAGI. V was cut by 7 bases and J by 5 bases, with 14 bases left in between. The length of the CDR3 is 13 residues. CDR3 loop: CASTPGGGETQYF. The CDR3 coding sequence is TGTGCCAGCACCCCTGGGGGAGGCGAGACCCAGTACTTC.